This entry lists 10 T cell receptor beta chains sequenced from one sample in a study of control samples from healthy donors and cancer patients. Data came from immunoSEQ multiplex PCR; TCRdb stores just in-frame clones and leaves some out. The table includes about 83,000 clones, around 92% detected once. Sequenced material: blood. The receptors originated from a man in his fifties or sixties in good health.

The CDR3 nucleotides are TGTGCCAGCAGTTACAGGGCTATCAGTAGAACCGGGGAGCTGTTTTTT. This codes for CASSYRAISRTGELFF. The chain combines TRBV6-5 with TRBJ2-2; D not resolved. Germline lookup yields CDR1 MNHEY and CDR2 SVGAGI. The CDR3 contains 16 residues. Trimming removed 2 bases from V and 5 bases from J, with 15 bases in between.

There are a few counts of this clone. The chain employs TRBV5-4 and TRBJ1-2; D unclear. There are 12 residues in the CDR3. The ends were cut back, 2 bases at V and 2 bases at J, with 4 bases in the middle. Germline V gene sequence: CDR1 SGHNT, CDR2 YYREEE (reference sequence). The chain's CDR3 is CASSFDNYGYTF. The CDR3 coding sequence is TGTGCCAGCAGCTTTGACAACTATGGCTACACCTTC.

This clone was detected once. CDR3 protein: CAGGTANYGYTF. The CDR3, as DNA: TGTGCGGGGGGGACAGCTAACTATGGCTACACCTTC. This chain links TRBV10-3 with TRBJ1-2; TRBD1 agrees at 7 bases. Germline loops: CDR1 ENHRY, CDR2 SYGVKD. This CDR3 spans 12 amino acids.

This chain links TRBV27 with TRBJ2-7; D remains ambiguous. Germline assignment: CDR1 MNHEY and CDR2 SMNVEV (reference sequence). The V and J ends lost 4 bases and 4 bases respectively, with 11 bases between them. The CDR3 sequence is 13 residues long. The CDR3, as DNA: TGTGCCAGCAGTTCCATCCTGGGTTACGAGCAGTACTTC. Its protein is CASSSILGYEQYF.

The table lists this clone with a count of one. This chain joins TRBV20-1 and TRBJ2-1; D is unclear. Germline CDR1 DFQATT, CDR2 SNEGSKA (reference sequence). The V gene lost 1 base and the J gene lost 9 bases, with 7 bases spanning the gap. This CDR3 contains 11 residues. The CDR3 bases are TGCAGTGCTAGAGTGGGGATTGAGCAGTTCTTC. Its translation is CSARVGIEQFF.

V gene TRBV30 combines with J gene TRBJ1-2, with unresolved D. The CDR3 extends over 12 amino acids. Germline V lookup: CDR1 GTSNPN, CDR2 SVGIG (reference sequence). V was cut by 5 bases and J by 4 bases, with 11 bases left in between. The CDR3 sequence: CAWGGRSYGYTF. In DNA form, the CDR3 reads TGTGCCTGGGGAGGACGATCCTATGGCTACACCTTC.

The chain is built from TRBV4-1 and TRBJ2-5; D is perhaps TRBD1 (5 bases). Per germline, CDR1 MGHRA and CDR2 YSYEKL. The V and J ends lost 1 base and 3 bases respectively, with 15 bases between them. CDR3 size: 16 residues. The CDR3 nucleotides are TGCGCCAGCAGCCAAGTCAGGGCCGACAGTAAAGAGACCCAGTACTTC. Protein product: CASSQVRADSKETQYF.

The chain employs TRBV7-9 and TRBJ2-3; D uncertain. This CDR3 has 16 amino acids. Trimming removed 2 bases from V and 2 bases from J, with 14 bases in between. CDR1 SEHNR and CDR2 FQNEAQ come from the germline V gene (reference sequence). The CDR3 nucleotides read TGTGCCAGCAGCTTAAGCTTGGGGTACAACACAGATACGCAGTATTTT. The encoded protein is CASSLSLGYNTDTQYF.

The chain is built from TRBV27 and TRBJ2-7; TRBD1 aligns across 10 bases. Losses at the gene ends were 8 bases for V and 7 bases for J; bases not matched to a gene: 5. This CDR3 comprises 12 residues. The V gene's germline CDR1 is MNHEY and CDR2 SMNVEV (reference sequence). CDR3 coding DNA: TGTGCCAGCGGGACAGGGGCGGCGGAGCAGTACTTC. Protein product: CASGTGAAEQYF.

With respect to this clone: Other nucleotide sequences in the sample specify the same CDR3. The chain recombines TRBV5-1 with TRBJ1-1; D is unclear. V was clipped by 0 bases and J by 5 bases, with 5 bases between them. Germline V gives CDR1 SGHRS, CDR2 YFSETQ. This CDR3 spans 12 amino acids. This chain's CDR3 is CASSLGRTEAFF. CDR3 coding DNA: TGCGCCAGCAGCTTGGGGCGAACTGAAGCTTTCTTT.